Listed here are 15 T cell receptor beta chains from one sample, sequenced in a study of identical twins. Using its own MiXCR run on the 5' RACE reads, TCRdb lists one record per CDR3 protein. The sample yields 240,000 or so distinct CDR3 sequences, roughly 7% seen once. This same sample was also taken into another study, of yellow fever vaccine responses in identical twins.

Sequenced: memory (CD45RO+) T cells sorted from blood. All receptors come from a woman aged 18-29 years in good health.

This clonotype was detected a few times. The CDR3 bases are TGCAGTGCTAGCCGCGAGGACACCGGGGAGCTGTTTTTT. It encodes CSASREDTGELFF. V usage is TRBV20-1 and J usage is TRBJ2-2, with D unresolved. Germline V gives CDR1 DFQATT, CDR2 SNEGSKA (reference sequence). The CDR3 contains 13 residues. The V end was cut by 3 bases, the J end by 3 bases, with 8 bases between.

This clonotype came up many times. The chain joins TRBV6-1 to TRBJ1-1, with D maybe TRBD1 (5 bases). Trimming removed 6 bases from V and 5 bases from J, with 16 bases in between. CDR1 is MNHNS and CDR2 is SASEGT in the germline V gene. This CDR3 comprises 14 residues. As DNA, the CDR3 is TGTGCCAGCAGCTCTGGCAGGGTTGGGACTGAAGCTTTCTTT. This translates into CASSSGRVGTEAFF.

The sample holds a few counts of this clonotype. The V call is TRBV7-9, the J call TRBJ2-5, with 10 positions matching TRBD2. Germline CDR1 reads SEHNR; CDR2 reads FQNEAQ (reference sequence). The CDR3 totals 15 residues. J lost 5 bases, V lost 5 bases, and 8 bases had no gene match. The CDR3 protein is CASSTQRGGLETQYF. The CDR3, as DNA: TGTGCCAGCAGCACCCAGCGGGGGGGCCTTGAGACCCAGTACTTC.

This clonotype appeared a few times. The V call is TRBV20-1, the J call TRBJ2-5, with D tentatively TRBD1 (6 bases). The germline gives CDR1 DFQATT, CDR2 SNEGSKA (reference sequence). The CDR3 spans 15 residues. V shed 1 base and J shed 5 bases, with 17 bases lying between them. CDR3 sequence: CSARAGSGQGETQYF. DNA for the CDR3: TGCAGTGCTAGAGCTGGCTCAGGCCAGGGGGAGACCCAGTACTTC.

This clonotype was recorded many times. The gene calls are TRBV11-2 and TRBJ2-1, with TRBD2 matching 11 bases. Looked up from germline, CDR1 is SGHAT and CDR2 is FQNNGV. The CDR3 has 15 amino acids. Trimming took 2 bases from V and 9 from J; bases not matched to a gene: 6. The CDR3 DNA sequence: TGTGCCAGCAGCTTACATAGCGGGGGGGCGTCTGAGCAGTTCTTC. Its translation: CASSLHSGGASEQFF.

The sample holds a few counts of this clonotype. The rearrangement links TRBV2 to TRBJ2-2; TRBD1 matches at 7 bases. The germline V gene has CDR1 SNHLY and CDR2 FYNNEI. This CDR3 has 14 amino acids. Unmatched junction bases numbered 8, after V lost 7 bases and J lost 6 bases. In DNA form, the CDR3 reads TGTGCCAGCAACAGGGGATCACCCTCCGGGGAGCTGTTTTTT. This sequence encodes CASNRGSPSGELFF.

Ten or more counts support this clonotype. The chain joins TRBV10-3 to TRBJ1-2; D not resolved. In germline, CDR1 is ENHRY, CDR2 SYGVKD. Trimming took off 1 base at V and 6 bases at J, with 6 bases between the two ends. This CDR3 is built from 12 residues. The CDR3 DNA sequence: TGTGCCATCAGTGAGTTTCGTGATGGCTACACCTTC. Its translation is CAISEFRDGYTF.

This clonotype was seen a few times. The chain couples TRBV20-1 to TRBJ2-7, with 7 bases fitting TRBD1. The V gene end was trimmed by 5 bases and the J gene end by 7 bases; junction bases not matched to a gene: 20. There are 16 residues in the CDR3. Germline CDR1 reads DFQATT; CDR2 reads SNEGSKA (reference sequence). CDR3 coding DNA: TGCAGTGCTGCAAAAAAGAGAGGAACAGGGGTCGGAGAGCAGTACTTC. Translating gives CSAAKKRGTGVGEQYF.

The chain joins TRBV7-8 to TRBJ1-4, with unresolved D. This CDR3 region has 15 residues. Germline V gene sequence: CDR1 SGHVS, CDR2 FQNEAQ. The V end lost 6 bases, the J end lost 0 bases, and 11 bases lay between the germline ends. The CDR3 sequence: CASSMGGATNEKLFF. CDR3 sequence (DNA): TGTGCCAGCAGTATGGGAGGTGCAACTAATGAAAAACTGTTTTTT.

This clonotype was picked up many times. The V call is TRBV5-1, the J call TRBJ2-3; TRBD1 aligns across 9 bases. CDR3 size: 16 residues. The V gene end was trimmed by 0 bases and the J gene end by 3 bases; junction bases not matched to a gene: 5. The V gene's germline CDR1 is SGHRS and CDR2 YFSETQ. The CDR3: CASSLVTGGATDTQYF. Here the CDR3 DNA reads TGCGCCAGCAGCTTGGTTACAGGGGGCGCGACAGATACGCAGTATTTT.

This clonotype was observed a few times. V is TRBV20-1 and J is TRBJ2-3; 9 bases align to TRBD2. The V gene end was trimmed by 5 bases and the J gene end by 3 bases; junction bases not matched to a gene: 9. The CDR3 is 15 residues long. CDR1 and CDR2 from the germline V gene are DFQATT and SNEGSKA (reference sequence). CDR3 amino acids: CSAPLSGSMTDTQYF. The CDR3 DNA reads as TGCAGTGCTCCCCTTAGCGGGAGTATGACAGATACGCAGTATTTT.

In DNA, the CDR3 is TGTGCCAGCAGTTTTCAACCCCCCTCAGCTTTCACCTACAATGAGCAGTTCTTC. Translation gives CASSFQPPSAFTYNEQFF. This rearrangement joins TRBV7-8 to TRBJ2-1; no clear D gene. In germline, CDR1 is SGHVS, CDR2 FQNEAQ. The V end was cut by 6 bases, the J end by 2 bases, with 23 bases between. The CDR3 loop spans 18 amino acids.

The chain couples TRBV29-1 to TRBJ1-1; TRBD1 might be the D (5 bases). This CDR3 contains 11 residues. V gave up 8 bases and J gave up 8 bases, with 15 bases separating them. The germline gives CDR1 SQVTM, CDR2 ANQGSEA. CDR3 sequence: CSSGEGSEAFF. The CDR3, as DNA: TGCAGCTCCGGGGAGGGGTCGGAAGCTTTCTTT.

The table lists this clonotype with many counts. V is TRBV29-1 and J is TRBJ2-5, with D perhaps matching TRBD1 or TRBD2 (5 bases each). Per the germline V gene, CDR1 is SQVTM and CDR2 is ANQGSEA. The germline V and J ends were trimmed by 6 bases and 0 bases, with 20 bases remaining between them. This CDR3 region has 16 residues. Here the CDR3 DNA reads TGCAGCGTGCGGGCTAAAAGGGGACGGTACCAAGAGACCCAGTACTTC. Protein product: CSVRAKRGRYQETQYF.

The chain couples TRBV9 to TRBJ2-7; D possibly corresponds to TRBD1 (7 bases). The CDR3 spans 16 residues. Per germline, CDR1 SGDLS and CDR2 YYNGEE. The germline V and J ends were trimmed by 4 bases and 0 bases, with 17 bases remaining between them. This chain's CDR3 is CASSPRDSITSYEQYF. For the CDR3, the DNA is TGTGCCAGCAGCCCGCGGGACAGTATAACCTCCTACGAGCAGTACTTC.